This T cell receptor beta chain is from a study of siplizumab effects on memory and regulatory T cells. V was clipped by 4 bases and J by 0 bases, with 10 bases between them. CDR3 size: 16 residues. Germline CDR1 is LGHNA and CDR2 is YSLEER. Findings and caveats of the study: Sequences below about 10^-5 frequency were poorly captured, and few alloreactive clones mapped to unstimulated subsets.

As regards this clone: The antigen is unknown.

TCRdb keeps only in-frame clones here, not all; method: immunoSEQ multiplex PCR. The repertoire holds under 100,000 clones, roughly 90% seen once, with more than 1.5% in the top ten. The sequence derives from a human donor in good health. This chain links TRBV4-3 with TRBJ2-6; D perhaps matches TRBD1 (6 bases). Sequencing used Tregs sorted from blood. The CDR3, as DNA: TGCGCCAGCAGCCTCGACAGGAGCTCTGGGGCCAACGTCCTGACTTTC. It encodes CASSLDRSSGANVLTF.